Sequencing of this T cell receptor (beta chain) was carried out in a study of OX40 agonist ivuxolimab in advanced cancers. Some clones are missing from TCRdb's copy, which holds only in-frame ones; the method was immunoSEQ multiplex PCR. The top ten clones hold roughly 0.56% of a sample with about 100,000 clones, approximately 90% of them seen once. The CDR3 extends over 15 amino acids. To note about this clone: Antigen: not known.

Regarding the study as a whole: CD4+ and CD8+ T cells in blood underwent clonal expansion by week 6 at 0.1 to 3.0 mg/kg.

The V and J genes are TRBV21-1 and TRBJ2-7. TRBV21-1 constitutes a pseudogene. The TCR comes from an adult with an advanced solid tumor such as melanoma, head and neck, liver or kidney cancer. Here the sequenced sample was CD4+ or CD8+ T cells sorted from blood, taken in a trial of the OX40 agonist ivuxolimab. CDR3 in DNA: TGTGCCAGCAGCCCCGCCCGGCTTAGCTCCTACGAGCAGTACTTC. This translates into CASSPARLSSYEQYF.